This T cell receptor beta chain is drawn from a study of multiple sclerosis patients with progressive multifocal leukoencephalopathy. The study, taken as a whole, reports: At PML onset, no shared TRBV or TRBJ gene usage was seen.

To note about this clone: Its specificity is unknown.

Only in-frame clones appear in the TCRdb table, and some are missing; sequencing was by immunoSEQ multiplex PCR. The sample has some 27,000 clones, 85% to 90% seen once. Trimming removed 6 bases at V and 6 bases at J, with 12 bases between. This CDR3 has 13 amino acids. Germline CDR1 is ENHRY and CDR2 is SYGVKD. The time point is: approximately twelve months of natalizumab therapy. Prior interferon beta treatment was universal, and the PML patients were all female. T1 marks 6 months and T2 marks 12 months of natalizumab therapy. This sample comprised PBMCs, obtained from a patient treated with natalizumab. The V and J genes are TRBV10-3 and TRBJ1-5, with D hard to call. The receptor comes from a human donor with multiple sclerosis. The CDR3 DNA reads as TGTGCCATCAGCCAGAGGGCAGGTCAGCCCCAGCATTTT. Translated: CAISQRAGQPQHF.